One and the same sample provided the 25 T cell receptor beta chains below, sequenced in a study of CD8 T cells in ankylosing spondylitis. Findings and caveats of the study: Typical of ankylosing spondylitis blood, it appeared, was a TCR beta motif of eight highly homologous variants.

TCRdb re-called the 5' RACE reads through MiXCR, storing one row per CDR3 protein. This table holds more than 400,000 distinct CDR3 sequences, 5.3% found once. No cognate antigen is known for these TCRs. The sequenced material came from blood, either unsorted or a sorted T cell fraction (not recorded which). The receptors here all came from a male donor with ankylosing spondylitis.

At least ten counts were recorded for this clonotype. This chain joins TRBV4-3 and TRBJ2-7, with D tentatively TRBD2 (6 bases). This CDR3 comprises 16 residues. Trimming removed 0 bases at V and 2 bases at J, with 14 bases between. Looked up from germline, CDR1 is LGHNA and CDR2 is YSLEER. In nucleotides, the CDR3 is TGCGCCAGCAGCCAAGAATTTAATAGCGGAACCTACGAGCAGTACTTC. It translates to CASSQEFNSGTYEQYF.

This clonotype has at least ten counts. The chain employs TRBV18 and TRBJ2-7; 8 bases map to TRBD1. V lost 7 bases, J lost 0 bases, and 5 bases stayed unmatched. The CDR3 runs 14 residues. Germline V CDR1 and CDR2: KGHSH, LQKENI. CDR3 in amino acids: CASLGQANSYEQYF. DNA of the CDR3: TGTGCCAGCTTGGGACAGGCGAACTCCTACGAGCAGTACTTC.

This clonotype occurred many times. V is TRBV11-2 and J is TRBJ2-7; tentative D call: TRBD2 (7 bases). This CDR3 region has 18 residues. The germline V and J ends were trimmed by 5 bases and 6 bases, with 29 bases remaining between them. In germline, CDR1 is SGHAT, CDR2 FQNNGV. Here the CDR3 reads CASSPRGGVGPFVGEQYF. The CDR3 DNA reads TGTGCCAGCAGCCCGAGGGGGGGAGTGGGACCTTTTGTGGGCGAGCAGTACTTC.

This clonotype occurred many times. This chain links TRBV4-3 with TRBJ2-3; TRBD2 might be the D (5 bases). Trimming left V 4 bases short and J 3 bases short, with 17 bases between. This CDR3 comprises 16 residues. Germline V CDR1 and CDR2: LGHNA, YSLEER. CDR3 coding DNA: TGCGCCAGCAGCCCTAACCCACGGGGATTGACAGATACGCAGTATTTT. Translated, it gives CASSPNPRGLTDTQYF.

This clonotype was seen repeatedly, ten times or more. The J gene is TRBJ1-6, the V gene TRBV20-1; the D gene is possibly TRBD1 (5 bases). Germline V lookup: CDR1 DFQATT, CDR2 SNEGSKA (reference sequence). V lost 4 bases, J lost 10 bases, and 8 bases lay in between. The CDR3 has 11 amino acids. The CDR3 coding sequence is TGCAGTGCTACAGGGCTGTCACCCCTCCACTTT. Amino acids: CSATGLSPLHF.

The gene calls are TRBV5-1 and TRBJ1-5; possible D gene TRBD1, 5 bases. The germline gives CDR1 SGHRS, CDR2 YFSETQ. V lost 4 bases and J lost 5, with 13 bases in between. This CDR3 has 14 amino acids. Here the CDR3 reads CASSPGWGDQPQHF. The CDR3 coding sequence is TGCGCCAGCAGCCCGGGCTGGGGGGATCAGCCCCAGCATTTT.

Ten or more counts support this clonotype. V and J are TRBV20-1 and TRBJ1-2, with D unresolved. CDR1 is DFQATT and CDR2 is SNEGSKA in the germline V gene (reference sequence). V was shortened by 5 bases and J by 0 bases, with 4 bases between the two germline ends. CDR3 length: 11 amino acids. This CDR3 is CSAGANYGYTF. The CDR3 DNA follows: TGCAGTGCTGGAGCTAACTATGGCTACACCTTC.

This clonotype was counted at least ten times. The rearrangement uses TRBV20-1 and TRBJ1-1, with TRBD1 as a possible D gene (5 bases). Germline V gene lookup returns CDR1 DFQATT and CDR2 SNEGSKA (reference sequence). Trimming shortened V by 4 bases and J by 4 bases, and 16 bases separated the two germline ends. This CDR3 is 14 amino acids long. In DNA, the CDR3 is TGCAGTGCTAACAATATGGGGGAGGCCACTGAAGCTTTCTTT. Translation: CSANNMGEATEAFF.

Ten or more counts support this clonotype. The chain employs TRBV7-9 and TRBJ2-1, with D perhaps assigned TRBD1 or TRBD2 (5 bases each). CDR1 and CDR2 from the germline V gene are SEHNR and FQNEAQ (reference sequence). Trimming stripped 4 bases from V and 5 bases from J, with 12 bases between. This CDR3 comprises 14 residues. The CDR3 DNA reads TGTGCCAGCAGCTCGAAGGGACCGAACAATGAGCAGTTCTTC. Translation: CASSSKGPNNEQFF.

With respect to this clonotype: This may stem from a read error, because a much larger clone lies one nucleotide away. V and J are TRBV20-1 and TRBJ1-1; no clear D. The CDR3 is made up of 13 amino acids. Germline V gene data show CDR1 as DFQATT and CDR2 as SNEGSKA (reference sequence). Trimming removed 3 bases at V and 4 bases at J, with 12 bases between. The CDR3: CSARDGAVTEAFF. In DNA, the CDR3 is TGCAGTGCTAGGGATGGAGCGGTCACTGAAGCTTTCTTT.

This clonotype was counted a few times. The chain is built from TRBV3-1 and TRBJ2-7, with no clear D. There are 15 residues in the CDR3. Trimming shortened V by 1 base and J by 4 bases, and 14 bases separated the two germline ends. Looked up from germline, CDR1 is LGHDT and CDR2 is YNNKEL (reference sequence). CDR3 protein: CASSQGRALAYEQYF. The CDR3 DNA sequence: TGTGCCAGCAGCCAAGGGCGAGCCTTAGCTTACGAGCAGTACTTC.

This clonotype was seen ten or more times. The chain carries TRBV28 and TRBJ2-3; D uncertain. Germline V gene sequence: CDR1 MDHEN, CDR2 SYDVKM. V gave up 10 bases and J gave up 5 bases, with 10 bases separating them. The length of the CDR3 is 11 residues. CDR3 loop: CATQPGDTQYF. The DNA of the CDR3 is TGTGCCACCCAACCGGGAGATACGCAGTATTTT. Based on the CDR3 plus reference TRBV28 and TRBJ2-3, the full variable domain is DVKVTQSSRYLVKRTGEKVFLECVQDMDHENMFWYRQDPGLGLRLIYFSYDVKMKEKGDIPEGYSVSREKKERFSLILESASTNQTSMYLCATQPGDTQYFGPGTRLTVL.

This clonotype was detected a few times. V and J are TRBV6-6 and TRBJ2-2; D ambiguous. V was pared by 6 bases and J by 5 bases, with 10 bases between. CDR3 length: 13 residues. The germline gives CDR1 MNHNY, CDR2 SVGAGI (reference sequence). CDR3 DNA: TGTGCCAGCAGGGACCCAAGTACCGGGGAGCTGTTTTTT. This sequence encodes CASRDPSTGELFF.

This clonotype has at least ten counts. The J gene is TRBJ2-7, the V gene TRBV5-1; 9 nucleotides align to TRBD2. The germline gives CDR1 SGHRS, CDR2 YFSETQ. J gave up 3 bases and V 4 bases, and 8 bases lay outside the gene matches. This CDR3 has 15 residues. The chain's CDR3 is CASSDLSGGIYEQYF. The DNA of the CDR3 is TGCGCCAGCAGCGACCTTAGCGGGGGTATCTACGAGCAGTACTTC.

In its sample, this clonotype was seen many times. The chain has TRBV29-1 and TRBJ2-7; D gene uncertain. V lost 8 bases, J lost 5 bases, and 13 bases lay in between. This CDR3 is 11 amino acids long. In germline, CDR1 is SQVTM, CDR2 ANQGSEA. The CDR3 loop is CSIWTRNEQYF. The CDR3 nucleotides are TGCAGCATATGGACCCGGAACGAGCAGTACTTC.

In this sample, this clonotype turned up many times. This rearrangement joins TRBV7-2 to TRBJ2-3; D possibly uses TRBD1 or TRBD2 (6 bases each). Germline CDR1 reads SGHTA; CDR2 reads FQGNSA. The CDR3 covers 16 residues. The V end lost 6 bases, the J end lost 1 base, and 17 bases lay between the germline ends. The CDR3 sequence: CASRLGLRGGTDTQYF. DNA for the CDR3: TGTGCCAGCAGGCTCGGACTTAGGGGGGGCACAGATACGCAGTATTTT.

This clonotype was picked up many times. This sequence joins TRBV5-1 and TRBJ2-5, with 12 nucleotides matching TRBD2. The V and J ends lost 3 bases and 4 bases, in that order; junction bases with no gene match: 7. There are 16 residues in the CDR3. Germline V lookup: CDR1 SGHRS, CDR2 YFSETQ. The CDR3 loop reads CASSYLTSGSGETQYF. The CDR3 region has the DNA TGCGCCAGCAGCTACCTGACTAGCGGGAGTGGAGAGACCCAGTACTTC.

This clonotype was detected ten times or more. The V and J genes are TRBV28 and TRBJ2-7, with a weak D call TRBD2 (5 bases). The V end lost 4 bases, the J end lost 6 bases, and 13 bases lay between the germline ends. The V gene's germline CDR1 is MDHEN and CDR2 SYDVKM. The CDR3 loop spans 13 amino acids. As DNA, the CDR3 is TGTGCCAGCAGTTACGGGGTTGCGATCGAGCAGTACTTC. Protein product: CASSYGVAIEQYF.

This clonotype was seen at least ten times. The J gene is TRBJ2-7, the V gene TRBV14; the D is unclear. This CDR3 is built from 15 residues. V gave up 0 bases and J gave up 0 bases, with 9 bases separating them. CDR1 is SGHDN, CDR2 FVKESK, per germline. The CDR3 region is CASSQDPESSYEQYF. CDR3 in DNA: TGTGCCAGCAGCCAAGACCCAGAGAGCTCCTACGAGCAGTACTTC.

This clonotype has ten or more counts. This sequence joins TRBV10-3 and TRBJ2-3; D gene ambiguous. The germline gives CDR1 ENHRY, CDR2 SYGVKD. The CDR3 spans 13 residues. Trimming shortened V by 2 bases and J by 3 bases, and 6 bases separated the two germline ends. Written as DNA, the CDR3 is TGTGCCATCAGTGAGGTGCAGACAGATACGCAGTATTTT. Translating gives CAISEVQTDTQYF.

V is TRBV24-1 and J is TRBJ2-7, with a possible D match to TRBD2 (5 bases). The CDR3 length is 15 residues. Germline V CDR1 and CDR2: KGHDR, SFDVKD. Trimming took off 5 bases at V and 4 bases at J, with 17 bases between the two ends. CDR3 in amino acids: CATSGNGDLGYEQYF. CDR3 in DNA: TGTGCCACCAGTGGGAACGGGGATTTAGGATACGAGCAGTACTTC.

This clonotype was seen repeatedly, ten times or more. The chain combines TRBV5-1 with TRBJ1-1; TRBD1 matches 9 bases. The CDR3 is 16 amino acids. The V gene end was trimmed by 1 base and the J gene end by 3 bases; junction bases not matched to a gene: 7. Germline CDR1 reads SGHRS; CDR2 reads YFSETQ. The CDR3 DNA reads TGCGCCAGCAGCTTGTTCACAGGGGGCATCGACACTGAAGCTTTCTTT. Its translation is CASSLFTGGIDTEAFF.

This clonotype has at least ten counts. The chain recombines TRBV5-1 with TRBJ1-2; D gene ambiguous. Germline loops: CDR1 SGHRS, CDR2 YFSETQ. The CDR3 spans 14 residues. Trimming removed 2 bases from V and 4 bases from J, with 12 bases in between. CDR3 sequence reads: CASSFGRLSYGYTF. Written as DNA, the CDR3 is TGCGCCAGCAGCTTTGGGCGACTAAGCTATGGCTACACCTTC.

This clonotype was seen only a few times. CDR3 amino acids: CASSATGSKNIQYF. CDR3 coding DNA: TGTGCCAGCAGCGCGACAGGGTCCAAAAACATTCAGTACTTC. V usage is TRBV2 and J usage is TRBJ2-4, with 7 nucleotides matching TRBD1. This CDR3 region has 14 residues. V trimming: 6 bases; J trimming: 2 bases; junction bases outside the gene matches: 4. Germline lookup yields CDR1 SNHLY and CDR2 FYNNEI.

CDR3 sequence reads: CASSVGQPYEQYF. CDR3 DNA sequence: TGTGCCAGCAGCGTCGGACAGCCCTACGAGCAGTACTTC. This chain uses TRBV9 with TRBJ2-7; a weak D match, TRBD1 (6 bases). Trimming stripped 2 bases from V and 2 bases from J, with 8 bases between. Germline V gene data show CDR1 as SGDLS and CDR2 as YYNGEE. The CDR3 is 13 residues long.